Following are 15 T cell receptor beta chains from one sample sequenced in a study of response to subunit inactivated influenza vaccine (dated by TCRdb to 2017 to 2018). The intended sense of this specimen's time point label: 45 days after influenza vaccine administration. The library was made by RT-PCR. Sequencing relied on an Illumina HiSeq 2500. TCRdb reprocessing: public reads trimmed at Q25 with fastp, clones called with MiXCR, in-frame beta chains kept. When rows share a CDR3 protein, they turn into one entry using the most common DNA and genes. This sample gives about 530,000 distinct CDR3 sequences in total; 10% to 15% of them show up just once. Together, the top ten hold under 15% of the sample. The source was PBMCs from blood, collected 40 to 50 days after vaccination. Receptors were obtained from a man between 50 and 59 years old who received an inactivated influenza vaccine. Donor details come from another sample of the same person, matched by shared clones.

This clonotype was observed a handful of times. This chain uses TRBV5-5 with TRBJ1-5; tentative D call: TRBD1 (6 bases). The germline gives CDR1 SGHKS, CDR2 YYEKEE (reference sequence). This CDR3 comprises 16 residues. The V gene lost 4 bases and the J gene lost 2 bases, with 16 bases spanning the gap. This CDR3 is CASSAGGGVGNQPQHF. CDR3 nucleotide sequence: TGTGCCAGCAGCGCTGGGGGGGGCGTTGGCAATCAGCCCCAGCATTTT.

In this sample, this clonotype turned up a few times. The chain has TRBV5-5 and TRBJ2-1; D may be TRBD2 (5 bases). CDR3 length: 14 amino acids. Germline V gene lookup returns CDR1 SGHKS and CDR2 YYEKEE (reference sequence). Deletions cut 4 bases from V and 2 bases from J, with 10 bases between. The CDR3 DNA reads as TGTGCCAGCAGCCAGGAGGAGCCCTACAATGAGCAGTTCTTC. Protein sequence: CASSQEEPYNEQFF. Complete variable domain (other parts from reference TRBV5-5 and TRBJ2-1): DAGVTQSPTHLIKTRGQQVTLRCSPISGHKSVSWYQQVLGQGPQFIFQYYEKEERGRGNFPDRFSARQFPNYSSELNVNALLLGDSALYLCASSQEEPYNEQFFGPGTRLTVL.

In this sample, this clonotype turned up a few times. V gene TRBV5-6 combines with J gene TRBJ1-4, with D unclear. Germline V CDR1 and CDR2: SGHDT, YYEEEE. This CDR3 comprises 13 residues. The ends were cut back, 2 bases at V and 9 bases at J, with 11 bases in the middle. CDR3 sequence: CASSFTTEQKLFF. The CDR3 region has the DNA TGTGCCAGCAGCTTCACGACCGAGCAAAAACTGTTTTTT.

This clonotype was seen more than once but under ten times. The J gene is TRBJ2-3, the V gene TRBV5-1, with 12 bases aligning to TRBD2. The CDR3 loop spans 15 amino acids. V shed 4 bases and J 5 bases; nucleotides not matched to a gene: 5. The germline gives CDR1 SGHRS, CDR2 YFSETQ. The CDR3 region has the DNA TGCGCCAGCAGCGAGACTAGCGGGAGCCAAGATACGCAGTATTTT. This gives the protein CASSETSGSQDTQYF. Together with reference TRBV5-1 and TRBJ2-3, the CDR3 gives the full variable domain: KAGVTQTPRYLIKTRGQQVTLSCSPISGHRSVSWYQQTPGQGLQFLFEYFSETQRNKGNFPGRFSGRQFSNSRSEMNVSTLELGDSALYLCASSETSGSQDTQYFGPGTRLTVL.

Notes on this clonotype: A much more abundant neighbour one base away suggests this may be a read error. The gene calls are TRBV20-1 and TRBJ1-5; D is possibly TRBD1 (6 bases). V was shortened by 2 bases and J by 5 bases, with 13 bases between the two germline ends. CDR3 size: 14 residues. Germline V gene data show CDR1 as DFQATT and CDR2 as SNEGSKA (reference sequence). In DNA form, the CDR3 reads TGCAGTGCTAGAAGGGGGACGTTGGATCAGCCCCAGCATTTT. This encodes CSARRGTLDQPQHF.

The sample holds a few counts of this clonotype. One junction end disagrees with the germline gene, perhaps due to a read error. The DNA for the CDR3 is TGTGCCAGCTCACCACTAGGACGGACTAGGCTCTCCGACAATGAGCAGTTCTTC. Its protein is CASSPLGRTRLSDNEQFF. The chain carries TRBV18 and TRBJ2-1, with 7 bases aligning to TRBD2. Per germline, CDR1 KGHSH and CDR2 LQKENI. The CDR3 has 18 amino acids.

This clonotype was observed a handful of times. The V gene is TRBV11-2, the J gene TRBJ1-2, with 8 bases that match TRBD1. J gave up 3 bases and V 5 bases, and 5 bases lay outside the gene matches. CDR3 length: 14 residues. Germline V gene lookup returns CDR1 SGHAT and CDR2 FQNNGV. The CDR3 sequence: CASSQLGQDYGYTF. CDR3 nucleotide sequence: TGTGCCAGCAGCCAACTGGGACAGGACTATGGCTACACCTTC.

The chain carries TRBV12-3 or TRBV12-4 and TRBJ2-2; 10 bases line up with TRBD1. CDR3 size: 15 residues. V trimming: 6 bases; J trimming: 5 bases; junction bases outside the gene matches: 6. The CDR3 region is CASRGDRGRTGELFF. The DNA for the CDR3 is TGTGCCAGCAGGGGAGACAGGGGGCGTACCGGGGAGCTGTTTTTT.

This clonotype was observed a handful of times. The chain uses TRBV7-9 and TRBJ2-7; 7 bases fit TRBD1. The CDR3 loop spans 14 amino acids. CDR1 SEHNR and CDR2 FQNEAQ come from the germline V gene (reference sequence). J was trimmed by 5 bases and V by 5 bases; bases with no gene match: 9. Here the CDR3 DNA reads TGTGCCAGCAGCCAACCACAGGGGACCCACGAGCAGTACTTC. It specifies CASSQPQGTHEQYF.

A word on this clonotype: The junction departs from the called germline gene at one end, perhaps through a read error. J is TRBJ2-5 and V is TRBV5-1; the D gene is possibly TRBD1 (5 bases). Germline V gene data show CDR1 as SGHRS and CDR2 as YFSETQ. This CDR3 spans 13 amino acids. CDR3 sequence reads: CASSQQDQETQYF. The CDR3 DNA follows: TGCGCCAGCAGCCAACAGGACCAGGAGACCCAGTACTTC.

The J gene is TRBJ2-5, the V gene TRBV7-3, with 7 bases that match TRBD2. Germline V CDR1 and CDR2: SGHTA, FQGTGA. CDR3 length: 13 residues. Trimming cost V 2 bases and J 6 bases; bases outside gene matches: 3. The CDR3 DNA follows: TGTGCCAGCAGCTTAGAGCGGGGACAGACCCAGTACTTC. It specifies CASSLERGQTQYF.

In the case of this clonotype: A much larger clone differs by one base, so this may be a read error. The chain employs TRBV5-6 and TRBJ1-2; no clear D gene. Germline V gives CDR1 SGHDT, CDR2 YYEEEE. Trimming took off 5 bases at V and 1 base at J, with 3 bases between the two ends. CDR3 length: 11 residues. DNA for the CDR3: TGTGCCAGCAGGAATAACTATGGCTACACCTTC. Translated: CASRNNYGYTF.

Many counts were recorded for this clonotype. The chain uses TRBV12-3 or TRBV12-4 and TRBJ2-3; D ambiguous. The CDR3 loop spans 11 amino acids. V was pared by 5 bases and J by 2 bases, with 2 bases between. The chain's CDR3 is CASSNTDTQYF. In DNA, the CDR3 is TGTGCCAGCAGTAACACAGATACGCAGTATTTT.

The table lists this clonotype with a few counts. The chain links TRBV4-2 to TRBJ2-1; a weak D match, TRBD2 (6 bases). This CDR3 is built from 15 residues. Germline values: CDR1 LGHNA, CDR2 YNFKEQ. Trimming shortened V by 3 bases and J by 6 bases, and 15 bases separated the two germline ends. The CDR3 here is CASSHGQRAFNEQFF. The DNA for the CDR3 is TGTGCCAGCAGCCATGGCCAGCGGGCATTCAATGAGCAGTTCTTC.

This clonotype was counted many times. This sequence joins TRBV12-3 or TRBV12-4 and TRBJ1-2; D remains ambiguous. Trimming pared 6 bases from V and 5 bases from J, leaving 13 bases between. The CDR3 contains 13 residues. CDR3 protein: CASSLAGGYGYTF. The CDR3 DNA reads TGTGCCAGCAGCTTGGCCGGCGGTTATGGCTACACCTTC.